Described below is a single T cell receptor beta chain sequence and its context. Trimming pared 1 base from V and 0 bases from J, leaving 18 bases between. The CDR3 runs 18 residues. Germline-derived CDR1 and CDR2 are SSHAT and FNYEAQ (reference sequence). The data were produced by immunoSEQ multiplex PCR, yet TCRdb's version contains in-frame clones alone and is incomplete. The sample has 40,000 to 55,000 clones, around 85% seen once; the top ten hold approximately 2.5%. This record comes from a study of blood T cell repertoires in COVID-19. Study details: Spain, Italy and the United States supplied samples that represented acute and convalescent COVID-19.

The V and J genes are TRBV7-7 and TRBJ1-2, with TRBD1 as a possible D gene (5 bases). Sequencing was performed on peripheral blood. This TCR was sampled from a man between 45 and 60 years old with acute or convalescent COVID-19. As DNA, the CDR3 is TGTGCCAGCAGCTTAGTTTTTCGGGGGACTGCCGCTAACTATGGCTACACCTTC. Protein product: CASSLVFRGTAANYGYTF.